The sequence of this TCR beta chain was determined in a study of cytomegalovirus exposure and HLA in healthy donors. Study-level findings and limits: V- and J-gene trimming of TCR beta was linked (in a later analysis) to a missense DCLRE1C variant. The later analysis indicated that the majority of CMV-associated TCR beta chains appeared HLA-restricted. CMV serostatus was the only immune exposure information that was available.

PCR employed 60 Vbeta and 13 Jbeta primers. TCRdb keeps only in-frame clones here, not all; method: immunoSEQ multiplex PCR. The sample totals under 120,000 clones. The CDR3 is made up of 15 amino acids. The V end lost 4 bases, the J end lost 5 bases, and 18 bases lay between the germline ends. In germline, CDR1 is SGDLS, CDR2 YYNGEE. With respect to this clone: The antigen remains undetermined.

Input material: PBMCs. The TCR originated in a man in his fifties or sixties in good health and CMV-seronegative. The chain joins TRBV9 to TRBJ1-2; D is uncertain. The CDR3 reads CASSPLGMGSYGYTF. In DNA form, the CDR3 reads TGTGCCAGCAGCCCACTCGGGATGGGATCGTATGGCTACACCTTC.